The present entry profiles one T cell receptor beta chain with its context. Its antigen is unidentified. This sample is part of a study of blood T cells in healthy people across ages. Overall study results and limits: Roughly linear declines in TCR beta diversity per million T cells occurred with age.

CDR3 size: 14 residues. V was clipped by 3 bases and J by 4 bases, with 12 bases between them. A sample-barcoded 5' primer and a J-beta primer mix were used in a second PCR of about 6 to 11 cycles. TCRdb processed the 5' RACE reads anew with MiXCR; each CDR3 protein has one entry. The sample includes 550,000 to 750,000 distinct CDR3 sequences, under 25% of them seen just once. A minimum of 5.5 micrograms of total RNA was extracted per sample. This rearrangement joins TRBV12-3 or TRBV12-4 to TRBJ1-2; D perhaps matches TRBD1 (6 bases). The receptor was isolated from a man aged 65-85 years in good health. Sequenced input: blood. The CDR3 reads CASSFRGQSYGYTF. In DNA, the CDR3 is TGTGCCAGCAGTTTCCGTGGACAGAGCTATGGCTACACCTTC.